What follows are 10 T cell receptor beta chains derived from one specimen sequenced in a study of molecular identifiers for immune sequencing clone quantification. TCRdb reprocessed the PCR reads via MiXCR and lists one record per CDR3 protein. This table holds roughly 630,000 distinct CDR3 sequences, roughly 25% found once. The sample comprised naive CD8+ T cells from blood, with Jurkat cell RNA spiked in. The subset is: FACS-sorted CD8+CD4-CCR7+CD45RA+ naive T cells. The receptors originated from a human donor in good health. Some libraries in this study had Jurkat cell RNA spiked in.

In this sample, this clonotype turned up many times. This rearrangement joins TRBV7-2 to TRBJ2-3; possible D gene TRBD1, 6 bases. The CDR3 has 16 amino acids. V lost 6 bases and J 2 bases, leaving 18 bases between the germline ends. The germline V gene encodes CDR1 SGHTA and CDR2 FQGNSA. CDR3 sequence (DNA): TGTGCCAGCAGTCCGACAGGAGCGCCTCCCACAGATACGCAGTATTTT. Its translation is CASSPTGAPPTDTQYF.

The rearrangement links TRBV15 to TRBJ1-1; TRBD1 agrees at 9 bases. The V and J ends lost 0 bases and 7 bases, in that order; junction bases with no gene match: 9. Looked up from germline, CDR1 is LNHNV and CDR2 is YYDKDF (reference sequence). This CDR3 is 16 amino acids long. Written as DNA, the CDR3 is TGTGCCACCAGCAGAGATTCACCTACAGGGGGCTATGAAGCTTTCTTT. As protein: CATSRDSPTGGYEAFF.

This clonotype was detected many times. The CDR3 nucleotides are TGTGCCAGCAGCTTTATGGGGTCTTCAGATACGCAGTATTTT. Translating gives CASSFMGSSDTQYF. The chain has TRBV7-2 and TRBJ2-3; D gene ambiguous. Trimming took 3 bases from V and 4 from J, leaving 11 bases between them. The CDR3 is 14 residues long. CDR1 is SGHTA and CDR2 is FQGNSA in the germline V gene.

On this clonotype itself: At one end, the junction sequence differs from germline, possibly due to a read error. The rearrangement uses TRBV7-9 and TRBJ1-5; tentatively, D is TRBD1 (5 bases). Germline V CDR1 and CDR2: SEHNR, FQNEAQ (reference sequence). This CDR3 has 14 amino acids. The CDR3: CVSSISGYNQPQHF. The CDR3 coding sequence is TGTGTCAGCAGCATCTCAGGGTACAATCAGCCCCAGCATTTT.

This clonotype was observed a handful of times. V is TRBV4-3 and J is TRBJ1-2; TRBD1 matches 7 bases. Germline CDR1 reads LGHNA; CDR2 reads YSLEER. V shed 0 bases and J 4 bases; nucleotides not matched to a gene: 11. This CDR3 has 17 residues. The DNA of the CDR3 is TGCGCCAGCAGCCAAGAATGGAGGGCAGGGGGTGCCTATGGCTACACCTTC. This codes for CASSQEWRAGGAYGYTF.

Worth noting for this clonotype: The junction departs from the called germline gene at one end, perhaps through a read error. J is TRBJ2-7 and V is TRBV20-1; 8 bases are a match to TRBD2. CDR3 length equals 15 residues. CDR1 is DFQATT, CDR2 SNEGSKA, per germline (reference sequence). This CDR3 is CSARGTSGSSYERYF. In DNA, the CDR3 is TGCAGTGCTAGAGGAACTAGCGGTAGCTCCTACGAGCGGTACTTC.

This clonotype was observed many times. The gene calls are TRBV4-2 and TRBJ2-7, with D possibly TRBD2 on 6 matching bases. Trimming stripped 0 bases from V and 2 bases from J, with 14 bases between. Germline V gene lookup returns CDR1 LGHNA and CDR2 YNFKEQ. There are 16 residues in the CDR3. Here the CDR3 DNA reads TGTGCCAGCAGCCAAGAGGCACTAGCCACTCCCTACGAGCAGTACTTC. Residues: CASSQEALATPYEQYF.

This clonotype occurred a few times. This chain joins TRBV9 and TRBJ2-5; D may be TRBD2 (5 bases). Trimming removed 4 bases at V and 5 bases at J, with 21 bases between. CDR1 is SGDLS and CDR2 is YYNGEE in the germline V gene. This CDR3 comprises 16 residues. CDR3 sequence (DNA): TGTGCCAGCAGCACCCCCTCTGAGAGTACGGGGGAGACCCAGTACTTC. Its protein product is CASSTPSESTGETQYF.

Concerning this clonotype itself: A much larger clone sits a single nucleotide away, making a read error possible. V is TRBV7-8 and J is TRBJ1-5; D ambiguous. Per the germline V gene, CDR1 is SGHVS and CDR2 is FQNEAQ. The CDR3 loop spans 13 amino acids. CDR3 protein: CAISSIRNQPQHF. The CDR3 DNA reads TGTGCCATCAGCTCGATTCGCAATCAGCCCCAGCATTTT. The full variable domain, completed using reference TRBV7-8 and TRBJ1-5, is GAGVSQSPRYKVAKRGQDVALRCDPISGHVSLFWYQQALGQGPEFLTYFQNEAQLDKSGLPSDRFFAERPEGSVSTLKIQRTQQEDSAVYLCAISSIRNQPQHFGDGTRLSIL.

This clonotype was seen repeatedly, ten times or more. The chain recombines TRBV7-9 with TRBJ2-5; weak D call: TRBD1 (6 bases). Trimming stripped 0 bases from V and 2 bases from J, with 7 bases between. Germline CDR1 SEHNR, CDR2 FQNEAQ (reference sequence). This CDR3 spans 14 amino acids. The chain's CDR3 is CASSLARGQETQYF. The CDR3 nucleotides are TGTGCCAGCAGCTTAGCTAGGGGGCAAGAGACCCAGTACTTC. The full variable domain, completed using reference TRBV7-9 and TRBJ2-5, is DTGVSQNPRHKITKRGQNVTFRCDPISEHNRLYWYRQTLGQGPEFLTYFQNEAQLEKSRLLSDRFSAERPKGSFSTLEIQRTEQGDSAMYLCASSLARGQETQYFGPGTRLLVL.